This TCR beta chain is from a study of blood T cell repertoires in COVID-19. Looking at the study overall: Sites across the United States, Italy and Spain contributed samples from acute and convalescent COVID-19. T cells, B-cell-depleted T cells, or PBMCs supplied cDNA or gDNA.

Patients in Seattle were enrolled during active infection, then followed longitudinally. Authors' analysis steps: Amplification of reference gene primers was used by the study to estimate nucleated cell counts. Libraries were prepared by immunoSEQ multiplex PCR; TCRdb keeps only in-frame clonotypes and omits some of them. The V and J calls and clone size were taken over from that table, and D and trimming were inferred from the DNA. The sample lists about 200,000 clones; about 80% were seen once. This CDR3 comprises 13 residues. The germline gives CDR1 LNHNV, CDR2 YYDKDF (reference sequence). The sample was peripheral blood. The sequence was collected from a woman over 75 with COVID-19, enrolled during active disease. The chain has TRBV15 and TRBJ1-6; 9 bases are a match to TRBD1. CDR3 bases: TGTGCAACAAAGGGACAGGGAAATTCACCCCTCCACTTT. The encoded protein is CATKGQGNSPLHF.